The TCR beta chain described here comes from a study of T-cell reconstitution after alpha-beta-depleted transplantation in children. CDR1 and CDR2 (germline): DFQATT, SNEGSKA (reference sequence). Trimming left V 3 bases short and J 3 bases short, with 9 bases between. This CDR3 has 12 residues. Comments on this clonotype: What it recognizes is unknown.

Study outcomes and limitations: It was newly produced T cells that mostly accounted for T-cell counts and diversity one year after transplant. Reportedly, only several hundred clones from non-depleted graft cells drove alpha-beta T-cell counts at about two months.

Unique molecular identifiers were incorporated when the TCRbeta library was constructed. Via MiXCR, TCRdb re-called the PCR reads, giving one row per CDR3 protein. The table lists approximately 980,000 distinct CDR3 sequences, about 26% of them singletons. The receptor was derived from a boy less than two years old who had a stem cell transplant for SCID, so the T cells may come from the graft donor. The V gene is TRBV20-1, the J gene TRBJ2-7; perhaps TRBD2 as D (6 bases). This material consisted of PBMCs, mostly from graft donor cells, taken 360 days after TCRalphabeta/CD19-depleted stem cell transplant. CDR3 DNA: TGCAGTGCTAGTCCCGGGGGCTACGAGCAGTACTTC. Protein: CSASPGGYEQYF.